This section outlines one T cell receptor (beta chain) sequence together with its context. Assay: immunoSEQ multiplex PCR; the TCRdb copy retains only in-frame clones and omits some. The data show tens of thousands of clones, with around four fifths seen just once and around 21% held by the top ten. The sample is drawn from a study of OX40 agonist ivuxolimab in advanced cancers. Study as a whole: Of the patients, three showed partial responses, one with hepatocellular carcinoma and two with cutaneous melanoma.

Germline loops: CDR1 SGHRS, CDR2 YFSETQ. This CDR3 has 16 amino acids. With V trimmed by 4 bases and J by 5 bases, 6 bases remained unmatched. The sample was CD4+ or CD8+ T cells sorted from blood, taken in a trial of the OX40 agonist ivuxolimab. This clonotype was obtained from an adult with an advanced solid tumor such as melanoma, head and neck, liver or kidney cancer. The rearrangement uses TRBV5-1 and TRBJ2-1, with 13 nucleotides matching TRBD2. The CDR3 reads CASSDFGTSGDNEQFF. The CDR3 region has the DNA TGCGCCAGCAGCGACTTCGGGACTAGCGGGGACAATGAGCAGTTCTTC.